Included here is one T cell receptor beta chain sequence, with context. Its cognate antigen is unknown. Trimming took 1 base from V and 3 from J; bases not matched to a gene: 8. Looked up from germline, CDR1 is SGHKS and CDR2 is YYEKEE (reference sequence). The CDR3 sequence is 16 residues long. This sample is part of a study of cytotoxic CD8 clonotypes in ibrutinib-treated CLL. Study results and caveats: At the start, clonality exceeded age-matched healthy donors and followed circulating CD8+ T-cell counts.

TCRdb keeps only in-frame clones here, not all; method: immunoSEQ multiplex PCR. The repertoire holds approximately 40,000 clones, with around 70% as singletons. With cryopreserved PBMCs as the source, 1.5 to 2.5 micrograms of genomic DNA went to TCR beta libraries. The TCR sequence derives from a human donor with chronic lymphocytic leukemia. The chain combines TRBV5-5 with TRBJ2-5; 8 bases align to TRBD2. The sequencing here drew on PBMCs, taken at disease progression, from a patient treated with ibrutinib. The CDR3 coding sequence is TGTGCCAGCAGCTTGATGGGGACTAGAAGGGAAGAGACCCAGTACTTC. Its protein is CASSLMGTRREETQYF.